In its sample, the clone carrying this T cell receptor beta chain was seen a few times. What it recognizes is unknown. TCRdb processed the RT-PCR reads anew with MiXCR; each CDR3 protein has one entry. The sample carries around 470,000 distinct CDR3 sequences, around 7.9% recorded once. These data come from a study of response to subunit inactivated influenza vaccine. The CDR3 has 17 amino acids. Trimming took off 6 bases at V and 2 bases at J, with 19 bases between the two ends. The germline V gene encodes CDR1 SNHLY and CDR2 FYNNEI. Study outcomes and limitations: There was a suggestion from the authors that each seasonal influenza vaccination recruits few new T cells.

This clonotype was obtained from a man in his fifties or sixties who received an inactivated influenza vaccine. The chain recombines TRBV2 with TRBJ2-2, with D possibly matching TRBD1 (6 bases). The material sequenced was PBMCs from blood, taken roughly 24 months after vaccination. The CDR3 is CASRLGASSFNTGELFF. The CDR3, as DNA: TGTGCCAGCAGGCTGGGGGCCAGCTCATTCAACACCGGGGAGCTGTTTTTT.